This T cell receptor (beta chain) is drawn from a study of blood T cell repertoires in COVID-19. Study-wide background: Spain, Italy and the United States supplied samples that represented acute and convalescent COVID-19. From T cells, B-cell-depleted T cells, or PBMCs came the material, which was cDNA or gDNA.

CDR3 length equals 16 residues. From germline, CDR1 is SEHNR and CDR2 FQNEAQ (reference sequence). The trim removed 1 base at V and 4 bases at J, leaving 7 bases unmatched. Source study methods: Scientists estimated how many nucleated cells there were by amplifying reference gene primers. Measured with immunoSEQ multiplex PCR; TCRdb has only the in-frame clones, and not every one. D and trimming come from the DNA, and the V and J calls and clone size come from that table. The data show approximately 70,000 clones, with about 86% seen just once and about 4.2% held by the top ten. This sequence joins TRBV7-9 and TRBJ1-2; 9 bases map to TRBD1. This clonotype was sampled from a man in his 70s with active COVID-19. Sequenced material: peripheral blood. CDR3 residues: CASSLGGTGIVYGYTF. The CDR3 nucleotides are TGTGCCAGCAGCTTAGGAGGGACAGGGATCGTCTATGGCTACACCTTC.